The clone carrying this T cell receptor (beta chain) was seen a few times. Germline V gene sequence: CDR1 SGHKS, CDR2 YYEKEE (reference sequence). This CDR3 has 16 residues. Deletions cut 0 bases from V and 2 bases from J, with 13 bases between. A single record per CDR3 protein comes from TCRdb applying MiXCR to the 5' RACE reads. In the table there are 60,000 to 65,000 distinct CDR3 sequences, roughly 23% of which are singletons. Sequencing was carried out using memory CD4+ T cells sorted from a lymph node. The subset was: memory CD4+ T cells, CD4+CD45RO+CD25-. The genes are TRBV5-5 and TRBJ2-3; TRBD2 is a possible D gene (5 bases). This TCR derives from a female donor with breast cancer. CDR3 loop: CASSLGVGVDTDTQYF. As DNA, the CDR3 is TGTGCCAGCAGCTTGGGTGTCGGGGTCGACACAGATACGCAGTATTTT.